This TCR beta chain originates from a study of control samples from healthy donors and cancer patients. Here immunoSEQ multiplex PCR was the method, and the copy in TCRdb shows in-frame clones only, minus some. Of around 230,000 clones detected, roughly 94% appear once; the ten largest clones hold less than 1.6%. Germline V gene lookup returns CDR1 MNHEY and CDR2 SVGAGI. With V trimmed by 0 bases and J by 7 bases, 5 bases remained unmatched. The CDR3 runs 16 residues. This TCR was recovered from a man over 45 in good health. The gene calls are TRBV6-5 and TRBJ2-1; 11 bases line up with TRBD2. The sample consisted of blood. CDR3 amino acids: CASSYSILAGVNEQFF. The DNA of the CDR3 is TGTGCCAGCAGTTACTCGATACTAGCGGGGGTTAATGAGCAGTTCTTC.